One sample yielded the 27 T cell receptor beta chains listed below, sequenced in a study of blood T cell repertoires in COVID-19. Some clones are missing from TCRdb's copy, which holds only in-frame ones; the method was immunoSEQ multiplex PCR. Among roughly 150,000 clones, about 85% were seen once, and the ten largest hold 6.5% to 7.5%. Input material: peripheral blood. The receptors stem from a man older than 75 with COVID-19, enrolled during active disease.

In this sample, this clone turned up a few times. J is TRBJ2-1 and V is TRBV7-9; TRBD2 is a possible D gene (5 bases). Trimming took 1 base from V and 9 from J, leaving 7 bases between them. The germline CDR1 and CDR2 sequences are SEHNR and FQNEAQ (reference sequence). CDR3 length: 12 residues. CDR3 region: CASSLEGSEQFF. The CDR3 DNA is TGTGCCAGCAGCTTAGAAGGGAGTGAGCAGTTCTTC.

This chain uses TRBV7-9 with TRBJ2-1, with 9 nucleotides matching TRBD2. CDR3 size: 16 residues. Germline trimming cut 1 base from V and 4 bases from J; bases unmatched to any gene: 5. In germline, CDR1 is SEHNR, CDR2 FQNEAQ (reference sequence). The CDR3 region is CASSLGGGGVYNEQFF. The CDR3 DNA sequence: TGTGCCAGCAGCTTAGGAGGCGGGGGGGTATACAATGAGCAGTTCTTC.

This sequence joins TRBV10-3 and TRBJ1-5; 10 bases are shared with TRBD1. Germline V CDR1 and CDR2: ENHRY, SYGVKD. V lost 7 bases, J lost 4 bases, and 1 base stayed unmatched. The CDR3 totals 13 residues. The CDR3 DNA reads TGTGCCATCAAGGGACAGGGGAATCAGCCCCAGCATTTT. Its translation: CAIKGQGNQPQHF.

The chain is built from TRBV5-4 and TRBJ2-2; TRBD2 is a possible D gene (5 bases). The CDR3 has 12 residues. Trimming took 3 bases from V and 8 from J, leaving 8 bases between them. Looked up from germline, CDR1 is SGHNT and CDR2 is YYREEE (reference sequence). The CDR3 nucleotides are TGTGCCAGCAGCTCCCGGGGAGGGGAGCTGTTTTTT. Amino acid sequence: CASSSRGGELFF.

V and J are TRBV3-1 (or the pseudogene TRBV3-2) and TRBJ1-1; D might be TRBD1 (6 bases). Trimming took off 0 bases at V and 10 bases at J, with 12 bases between the two ends. Germline-derived CDR1 and CDR2 are LGHDT and YNNKEL (reference sequence). The CDR3 covers 13 residues. The CDR3 protein is CASSQDQGLGAFF. As DNA, the CDR3 is TGTGCCAGCAGCCAAGATCAGGGGCTCGGAGCTTTCTTT.

V is TRBV19 and J is TRBJ2-7; 11 positions match TRBD1. The CDR3 runs 15 residues. J lost 6 bases, V lost 1 base, and 5 bases had no gene match. Germline values: CDR1 LNHDA, CDR2 SQIVND (reference sequence). CDR3 in DNA: TGTGCCAGTAGTATAGGCGGGACAGGGGGACTCGAGCAGTACTTC. Protein: CASSIGGTGGLEQYF.

The CDR3, as DNA: TGCGCCAGCAGGGGACAGGGGGCAACTAATGAAAAACTGTTTTTT. It yields the protein CASRGQGATNEKLFF. The rearrangement joins TRBV10-2 to TRBJ1-4; 11 nucleotides agree with TRBD1. CDR3 length: 15 residues. Trimming at V came to 6 bases and at J to 0 bases, leaving 0 bases not matched to a gene. Germline V gene lookup returns CDR1 WSHSY and CDR2 SAAADI.

Notes on this clone: At the DNA level, this CDR3 is encoded by other sequences in the same sample as well. This chain connects TRBV5-1 to TRBJ2-3, with TRBD1 matching 7 bases. Germline CDR1 and CDR2: SGHRS and YFSETQ. CDR3 length: 15 residues. J was trimmed by 0 bases and V by 4 bases; bases with no gene match: 5. CDR3 coding DNA: TGCGCCAGCAGCCTGGGACAGACTAGCACAGATACGCAGTATTTT. It specifies CASSLGQTSTDTQYF. The full variable domain, with the rest looked up from reference TRBV5-1 and TRBJ2-3, is KAGVTQTPRYLIKTRGQQVTLSCSPISGHRSVSWYQQTPGQGLQFLFEYFSETQRNKGNFPGRFSGRQFSNSRSEMNVSTLELGDSALYLCASSLGQTSTDTQYFGPGTRLTVL.

The V and J genes are TRBV11-3 and TRBJ1-6, with D perhaps matching TRBD1 (5 bases). Per germline, CDR1 SGHNT and CDR2 YENEEA. This CDR3 comprises 13 residues. V lost 5 bases to trimming and J lost 10 bases, with 12 bases between them. In nucleotides, the CDR3 is TGTGCCAGCAGCCCACGGCAGGGATCACCCCTCCACTTT. Amino acids: CASSPRQGSPLHF.

J is TRBJ1-5 and V is TRBV2; no definite D call. The CDR3 loop spans 14 amino acids. Per the germline V gene, CDR1 is SNHLY and CDR2 is FYNNEI. The germline V and J ends were trimmed by 2 bases and 7 bases, with 12 bases remaining between them. CDR3 coding DNA: TGTGCCAGCAGTGAACCAGATACGGGGCAGCCCCAGCATTTT. Translating it yields CASSEPDTGQPQHF.

In DNA form, the CDR3 reads TGCGCCAGGTCCTCTAGGACAGGGGGCACAGATACGCAGTATTTT. Amino acids: CARSSRTGGTDTQYF. The chain is built from TRBV10-1 and TRBJ2-3, with 9 bases matching TRBD1. After removal of 9 bases from V and 1 base from J, the junction contained 8 bases not matched to a gene. Germline CDR1 is WNHNN and CDR2 is SYGVQD (reference sequence). This CDR3 spans 15 amino acids.

The V and J genes are TRBV10-2 and TRBJ1-5; 7 bases fit TRBD1. The CDR3 spans 13 residues. The junction had 4 bases not matched to a gene; V was cut back by 4 bases and J by 7 bases. CDR1 is WSHSY, CDR2 SAAADI, per germline. CDR3 DNA sequence: TGCGCCAGCAGTGGACAGGGTGGCCAGCCCCAGCATTTT. This encodes CASSGQGGQPQHF.

The rearrangement links TRBV12-1 to TRBJ2-7; the DNA was not compared with TRBD1, the D call given in the table. TRBV12-1 is a pseudogene. The CDR3 is made up of 13 amino acids. For the CDR3, the DNA is TGTGCCAGCAGCCCCCTCCGACAGGACGAGCAGTACTTC. Translation gives CASSPLRQDEQYF.

This clone was seen a single time. This chain connects TRBV18 to TRBJ1-5, with unresolved D. This CDR3 has 14 amino acids. V was shortened by 4 bases and J by 2 bases, with 9 bases between the two germline ends. Germline V gives CDR1 KGHSH, CDR2 LQKENI. This CDR3 is CASSRSGGNQPQHF. The CDR3 coding sequence is TGTGCCAGCTCACGATCCGGGGGCAATCAGCCCCAGCATTTT.

V is TRBV5-1 and J is TRBJ2-5; tentatively, D is TRBD2 (5 bases). CDR1 SGHRS and CDR2 YFSETQ come from the germline V gene. This CDR3 has 13 amino acids. V shed 4 bases and J shed 5 bases, with 12 bases lying between them. CDR3 sequence reads: CASSRRLTETQYF. The CDR3 coding sequence is TGCGCCAGCAGCCGACGACTAACGGAGACCCAGTACTTC.

The J gene is TRBJ1-4, the V gene TRBV19; 7 bases agree with TRBD1. Trimming at V came to 6 bases and at J to 6 bases, leaving 7 bases not matched to a gene. In germline, CDR1 is LNHDA, CDR2 SQIVND (reference sequence). There are 14 residues in the CDR3. CDR3 sequence: CASSSQGGDEKLFF. The DNA for the CDR3 is TGTGCCAGTAGCTCGCAGGGGGGTGATGAAAAACTGTTTTTT.

The chain recombines TRBV6-6 with TRBJ2-2; perhaps TRBD2 as D (5 bases). V lost 0 bases to trimming and J lost 5 bases, with 7 bases between them. This CDR3 contains 14 residues. CDR1 and CDR2 from the germline V gene are MNHNY and SVGAGI (reference sequence). The CDR3 reads CASSYSSGTGELFF. CDR3 nucleotides: TGTGCCAGCAGTTACTCATCGGGAACCGGGGAGCTGTTTTTT.

The CDR3 reads CASSSSTGTEAFF. CDR3 bases: TGTGCCAGCAGTTCATCTACAGGCACTGAAGCTTTCTTT. The V gene is TRBV6-1, the J gene TRBJ1-1; possible D gene TRBD1, 5 bases. The CDR3 runs 13 residues. The V gene lost 5 bases and the J gene lost 4 bases, with 11 bases spanning the gap. Germline CDR1 reads MNHNS; CDR2 reads SASEGT.

This chain joins TRBV12-3 or TRBV12-4 and TRBJ1-5; TRBD1 agrees at 7 bases. The V segment lost 6 bases and the J segment 5 bases; nucleotides outside the gene matches: 4. The CDR3 spans 13 residues. The CDR3 nucleotides read TGTGCCAGCAGGCTCACAGGGGATCAGCCCCAGCATTTT. Residues: CASRLTGDQPQHF.

The V gene is TRBV5-1, the J gene TRBJ2-1; TRBD2 agrees at 7 bases. The length of the CDR3 is 15 residues. Germline V lookup: CDR1 SGHRS, CDR2 YFSETQ. Losses at the gene ends were 4 bases for V and 7 bases for J; bases not matched to a gene: 11. CDR3 in amino acids: CASSGRGGLGNEQFF. The CDR3 DNA reads TGCGCCAGCAGCGGGAGGGGAGGGCTCGGGAATGAGCAGTTCTTC.

J is TRBJ2-5 and V is TRBV27, with no clear D. The CDR3 spans 16 residues. V was shortened by 5 bases and J by 5 bases, with 21 bases between the two germline ends. Germline loops: CDR1 MNHEY, CDR2 SMNVEV (reference sequence). CDR3 loop: CASSALRVSGSETQYF. As DNA, the CDR3 is TGTGCCAGCAGTGCTCTACGGGTGTCGGGTTCTGAGACCCAGTACTTC.

The chain combines TRBV4-1 with TRBJ1-2; perhaps TRBD1 as D (5 bases). V was pared by 0 bases and J by 7 bases, with 12 bases between. CDR3 length: 14 amino acids. Germline V lookup: CDR1 MGHRA, CDR2 YSYEKL. The CDR3 region is CASSQERGWGGYTF. CDR3 nucleotide sequence: TGCGCCAGCAGCCAAGAAAGGGGCTGGGGTGGCTACACCTTC.

This sequence joins TRBV18 and TRBJ2-2; the D gene is possibly TRBD2 (7 bases). Deletions cut 0 bases from V and 0 bases from J, with 14 bases between. The CDR3 has 18 residues. Germline V lookup: CDR1 KGHSH, CDR2 LQKENI. The CDR3 coding sequence is TGTGCCAGCTCACCACCCTCTAGGGGGGGGCCGAACACCGGGGAGCTGTTTTTT. It codes for CASSPPSRGGPNTGELFF.

CDR3: CASSVGGGWADTQYF. CDR3 coding DNA: TGTGCCAGCAGCGTAGGAGGAGGATGGGCCGATACGCAGTATTTT. The chain combines TRBV9 with TRBJ2-3; maybe TRBD2 (5 bases). The CDR3 consists of 15 residues. V was cut by 0 bases and J by 6 bases, with 14 bases left in between. Germline CDR1 is SGDLS and CDR2 is YYNGEE.

The table lists this clone with a few counts. The same CDR3 also results from other DNA sequences found in this sample. V usage is TRBV18 and J usage is TRBJ1-2, with 8 bases identical to TRBD1. CDR1 is KGHSH and CDR2 is LQKENI in the germline V gene. The trim removed 0 bases at V and 4 bases at J, leaving 4 bases unmatched. CDR3 length: 15 residues. CDR3: CASSPPTDRGYGYTF. CDR3 sequence (DNA): TGTGCCAGCTCACCACCTACTGACAGGGGCTATGGCTACACCTTC. Full variable domain (outside the CDR3, taken from reference TRBV18 and TRBJ1-2): NAGVMQNPRHLVRRRGQEARLRCSPMKGHSHVYWYRQLPEEGLKFMVYLQKENIIDESGMPKERFSAEFPKEGPSILRIQQVVRGDSAAYFCASSPPTDRGYGYTFGSGTRLTVV.

This clone showed up just a few times. The chain uses TRBV15 and TRBJ2-7, with 7 bases fitting TRBD1. The J segment lost 5 bases and the V segment lost 4 bases, leaving 11 bases of the junction unmatched. This CDR3 comprises 15 residues. Germline lookup yields CDR1 LNHNV and CDR2 YYDKDF (reference sequence). This CDR3 is CATSNRDSPVDEQYF. CDR3 nucleotides: TGTGCCACCAGCAACCGGGACAGTCCAGTTGACGAGCAGTACTTC.

The CDR3 spells CASSLGAGSNTEAFF. CDR3 nucleotides: TGTGCCAGCAGCTTAGGGGCAGGGTCGAACACTGAAGCTTTCTTT. The chain joins TRBV7-9 to TRBJ1-1; D might be TRBD1 (5 bases). Trimming stripped 1 base from V and 1 base from J, with 10 bases between. The CDR3 is 15 residues long. The germline V gene encodes CDR1 SEHNR and CDR2 FQNEAQ (reference sequence).